The 13 T cell receptor beta chains presented below share a single source sample, sequenced in a study of cytomegalovirus exposure and HLA in healthy donors. Primers: 60 Vbeta forward and 13 Jbeta reverse. Assay used: immunoSEQ multiplex PCR; TCRdb lists only in-frame clones, some missing. This table has some 150,000 clones, roughly 73% appearing once. Sequencing was carried out using PBMCs. All receptors come from a man aged 35-49 years in good health and CMV-seronegative.

The chain is built from TRBV18 and TRBJ1-2; tentative D call: TRBD1 (5 bases). Germline CDR1 reads KGHSH; CDR2 reads LQKENI. V was clipped by 2 bases and J by 2 bases, with 18 bases between them. This CDR3 contains 17 residues. For the CDR3, the DNA is TGTGCCAGCTCACCATCCGGAGGGGTCACACCGAACTATGGCTACACCTTC. It is translated as CASSPSGGVTPNYGYTF.

This chain links TRBV19 with TRBJ2-2; 9 positions match TRBD2. Germline V gene sequence: CDR1 LNHDA, CDR2 SQIVND (reference sequence). The CDR3 has 16 residues. Trimming at V came to 3 bases and at J to 4 bases, leaving 6 bases not matched to a gene. CDR3 protein: CASSISSGATTGELFF. Here the CDR3 DNA reads TGTGCCAGTAGTATCTCTAGCGGGGCCACCACCGGGGAGCTGTTTTTT.

V and J are TRBV19 and TRBJ1-1; 9 bases fit TRBD1. Trimming cost V 6 bases and J 1 base; bases outside gene matches: 6. This CDR3 has 15 residues. Germline V gives CDR1 LNHDA, CDR2 SQIVND (reference sequence). The CDR3 protein is CASSHQDRGNTEAFF. CDR3 DNA sequence: TGTGCCAGTAGCCACCAGGACAGGGGGAACACTGAAGCTTTCTTT.

V and J are TRBV5-1 and TRBJ2-3; D gene ambiguous. Germline V gene data show CDR1 as SGHRS and CDR2 as YFSETQ. The ends were cut back, 0 bases at V and 1 base at J, with 18 bases in the middle. CDR3 length: 18 amino acids. The CDR3 sequence is CASSLAPTLRQGTDTQYF. The CDR3 DNA is TGCGCCAGCAGCTTGGCTCCGACTTTGCGTCAAGGCACAGATACGCAGTATTTT.

The table lists this clone with a few counts. The chain employs TRBV10-3 and TRBJ1-1; D is ambiguous. The germline V and J ends were trimmed by 6 bases and 5 bases, with 13 bases remaining between them. In germline, CDR1 is ENHRY, CDR2 SYGVKD. The CDR3 consists of 13 residues. The CDR3 sequence is CAIRGARETEAFF. CDR3 coding DNA: TGTGCCATCAGGGGCGCCCGGGAAACTGAAGCTTTCTTT.

This sequence joins TRBV15 and TRBJ1-1, with a possible D match to TRBD1 (5 bases). The germline V gene has CDR1 LNHNV and CDR2 YYDKDF (reference sequence). Trimming took off 5 bases at V and 1 base at J, with 11 bases between the two ends. The CDR3 is made up of 14 amino acids. The CDR3 loop reads CATSLFGQNTEAFF. DNA of the CDR3: TGTGCCACCAGCCTATTCGGACAGAACACTGAAGCTTTCTTT.

The chain employs TRBV7-2 and TRBJ2-7; TRBD2 might be the D (5 bases). Trimming shortened V by 4 bases and J by 2 bases, and 18 bases separated the two germline ends. This CDR3 is built from 16 residues. Germline V lookup: CDR1 SGHTA, CDR2 FQGNSA. CDR3 sequence (DNA): TGTGCCAGCAGCTCCCCTTCGTGGCTAGCAACCTACGAGCAGTACTTC. Translation gives CASSSPSWLATYEQYF.

This clone was seen more than once but under ten times. The chain links TRBV5-1 to TRBJ1-1, with 9 bases that match TRBD1. Germline V gene sequence: CDR1 SGHRS, CDR2 YFSETQ. The CDR3 length is 14 residues. After removal of 3 bases from V and 2 bases from J, the junction contained 2 bases not matched to a gene. The CDR3 spells CASSWGQGNTEAFF. CDR3 DNA: TGCGCCAGCAGCTGGGGACAGGGAAACACTGAAGCTTTCTTT.

This clone was detected once. V and J are TRBV7-3 and TRBJ2-5; 7 bases align to TRBD1. In germline, CDR1 is SGHTA, CDR2 FQGTGA. Unmatched junction bases numbered 3, after V lost 2 bases and J lost 3 bases. The CDR3 spans 14 residues. Here the CDR3 DNA reads TGTGCCAGCAGCTTAGGGACAGCAAAAGAGACCCAGTACTTC. It codes for CASSLGTAKETQYF.

The chain is built from TRBV5-3 and TRBJ1-5; TRBD1 is a possible D gene (5 bases). TRBV5-3 is classed as an ORF, of uncertain function. V shed 6 bases and J shed 4 bases, with 23 bases lying between them. This CDR3 region has 17 residues. CDR3 nucleotides: TGTGCCAGAACTCAAACCGACCCGGGACTGACGAATCAGCCCCAGCATTTT. Its protein product is CARTQTDPGLTNQPQHF.

The CDR3 coding sequence is TGTGCCAGCAGGCGCCTCCAGGGGGGTGGAGATGAAAAACTGTTTTTT. It translates to CASRRLQGGGDEKLFF. The V gene is TRBV11-2, the J gene TRBJ1-4; 7 positions agree with TRBD1. Looked up from germline, CDR1 is SGHAT and CDR2 is FQNNGV. This CDR3 contains 16 residues. V was pared by 6 bases and J by 6 bases, with 13 bases of the junction left unmatched.

The J gene is TRBJ2-7, the V gene TRBV11-1; 7 bases line up with TRBD1. Germline values: CDR1 SGHAT, CDR2 FQDESV (reference sequence). There are 13 residues in the CDR3. With 4 bases clipped from V and 5 bases from J, the junction kept 5 bases outside the gene matches. The DNA for the CDR3 is TGTGCCAGCAGCTCAACAGGGGCGAACGAGCAGTACTTC. Its protein product is CASSSTGANEQYF.

The J gene is TRBJ1-2, the V gene TRBV5-1; 9 nucleotides line up with TRBD1. The CDR3 length is 13 residues. J gave up 7 bases and V 5 bases, and 6 bases lay outside the gene matches. CDR1 and CDR2 from the germline V gene are SGHRS and YFSETQ. CDR3: CASREQGAGGYTF. CDR3 sequence (DNA): TGCGCCAGCAGGGAACAGGGGGCTGGTGGCTACACCTTC.